The 5 T cell receptor beta chains below come from one sample, sequenced in a study of blood T cells in healthy people across ages. Combining a sample-barcoded 5' primer with a J-beta primer mix, a second PCR ran for roughly 7 to 12 cycles. TCRdb processed the 5' RACE reads anew with MiXCR; each CDR3 protein has one entry. Of some 900,000 distinct CDR3 sequences listed, approximately 49% were seen once; the top ten hold around an eighth. The sequenced sample was blood. All receptors derive from a young man in good health.

This clonotype has just a few counts. The rearrangement links TRBV20-1 to TRBJ1-1; no clear D gene. Germline values: CDR1 DFQATT, CDR2 SNEGSKA (reference sequence). The V end lost 0 bases, the J end lost 0 bases, and 14 bases lay between the germline ends. The CDR3 consists of 16 residues. The CDR3 coding sequence is TGCAGTGCTAGAGATCGGGTTATGTCTATGAACACTGAAGCTTTCTTT. Protein product: CSARDRVMSMNTEAFF.

The chain recombines TRBV14 with TRBJ1-2; tentative D call: TRBD1 (5 bases). The CDR3 is 15 residues long. CDR1 and CDR2 from the germline V gene are SGHDN and FVKESK. Between the trimmed V and J ends, which lost 2 bases and 3 bases, there was a span of 13 bases. CDR3 sequence (DNA): TGTGCCAGCAGCCAAAGTCCGGGACTCTACTATGGCTACACCTTC. It encodes CASSQSPGLYYGYTF.

V is TRBV7-2 and J is TRBJ2-2; no firm D call. The CDR3 loop spans 14 amino acids. Deletions cut 4 bases from V and 1 base from J, with 7 bases between. Germline V gene data show CDR1 as SGHTA and CDR2 as FQGNSA. CDR3 amino acids: CASSWAGNTGELFF. The CDR3 coding sequence is TGTGCCAGCAGCTGGGCCGGGAACACCGGGGAGCTGTTTTTT.

This clonotype occurred a few times. This chain uses TRBV20-1 with TRBJ1-5; 12 bases match TRBD1. V shed 3 bases, J shed 6 bases, and the junction held 0 bases outside the gene matches. Germline CDR1 DFQATT, CDR2 SNEGSKA (reference sequence). This CDR3 contains 13 residues. CDR3 loop: CSARGQGAQPQHF. DNA of the CDR3: TGCAGTGCTAGGGGACAGGGGGCTCAGCCCCAGCATTTT.

The chain recombines TRBV28 with TRBJ1-1, with D unclear. The V end lost 8 bases, the J end lost 5 bases, and 12 bases lay between the germline ends. Germline V gives CDR1 MDHEN, CDR2 SYDVKM. The CDR3 consists of 12 residues. The CDR3 nucleotides read TGTGCCAGCCAAGTCCAGGTAACTGAAGCTTTCTTT. Translation gives CASQVQVTEAFF. Variable domain in full (rest from reference TRBV28 and TRBJ1-1): DVKVTQSSRYLVKRTGEKVFLECVQDMDHENMFWYRQDPGLGLRLIYFSYDVKMKEKGDIPEGYSVSREKKERFSLILESASTNQTSMYLCASQVQVTEAFFGQGTRLTVV.